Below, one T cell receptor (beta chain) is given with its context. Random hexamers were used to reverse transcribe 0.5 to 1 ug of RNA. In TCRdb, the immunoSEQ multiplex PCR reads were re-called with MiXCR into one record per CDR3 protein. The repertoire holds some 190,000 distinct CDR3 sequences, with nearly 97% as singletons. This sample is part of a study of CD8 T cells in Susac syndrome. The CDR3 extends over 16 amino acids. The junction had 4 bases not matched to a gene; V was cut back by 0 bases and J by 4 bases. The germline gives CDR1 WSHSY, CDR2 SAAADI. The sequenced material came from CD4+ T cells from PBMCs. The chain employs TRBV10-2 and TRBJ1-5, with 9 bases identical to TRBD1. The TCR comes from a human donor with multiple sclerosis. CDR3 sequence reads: CASSESTGTGNQPQHF. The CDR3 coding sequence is TGCGCCAGCAGTGAGTCGACCGGGACAGGGAATCAGCCCCAGCATTTT.